Presented here are 19 T cell receptor beta chains from one specimen sequenced in a study of blood T cells in healthy people across ages. For the second PCR, which ran for roughly 6 to 11 cycles, a sample-barcoded 5' primer and a J-beta primer mix were used. TCRdb itself ran the 5' RACE reads through MiXCR, one entry per CDR3 protein. Among about 780,000 distinct CDR3 sequences, 20% to 30% were seen once, and the ten largest hold 2.5% to 3.5%. This sample also belongs to another study, concerning T cells of mothers and their children.

Source material: blood. All receptors derive from a boy between 5 and 17 years old in good health.

This clonotype has only a few counts. V is TRBV12-3 or TRBV12-4 and J is TRBJ2-2; the D is unclear. The CDR3 is made up of 11 amino acids. Trimming shortened V by 7 bases and J by 8 bases, and 8 bases separated the two germline ends. The CDR3 bases are TGTGCCAGCACCACCCTTGGGGAGCTGTTTTTT. This codes for CASTTLGELFF.

This chain uses TRBV20-1 with TRBJ2-5; 8 nucleotides agree with TRBD1. After removal of 2 bases from V and 5 bases from J, the junction contained 13 bases not matched to a gene. CDR1 DFQATT and CDR2 SNEGSKA come from the germline V gene (reference sequence). The CDR3 spans 16 residues. The DNA of the CDR3 is TGCAGTGCTAGAAGACCCGGCAGGGGGCAACGGGAGACCCAGTACTTC. Encoded protein: CSARRPGRGQRETQYF.

The rearrangement uses TRBV29-1 and TRBJ1-1, with TRBD1 matching over 10 bases. CDR1 is SQVTM, CDR2 ANQGSEA, per germline. The CDR3 consists of 13 residues. Losses at the gene ends were 3 bases for V and 4 bases for J; bases not matched to a gene: 2. DNA for the CDR3: TGCAGCGTTGATGGACAGGGGGGCACTGAAGCTTTCTTT. As protein: CSVDGQGGTEAFF.

In its sample, this clonotype was seen a few times. It is likely a read error, because the conserved phenylalanine at the end of the CDR3 is missing. The J gene is TRBJ1-1, the V gene TRBV27, with D possibly being TRBD1 (6 bases). V dropped 3 bases and J dropped 7 bases, with 6 bases sitting between them. The germline gives CDR1 MNHEY, CDR2 SMNVEV (reference sequence). The CDR3 consists of 11 residues. CDR3 residues: CASSFRGEAFL. CDR3 bases: TGTGCCAGCAGTTTCAGGGGTGAAGCTTTCCTT.

This clonotype has just a few counts. The rearrangement links TRBV28 to TRBJ1-2; D gene ambiguous. The length of the CDR3 is 13 residues. The germline V and J ends were trimmed by 6 bases and 4 bases, with 12 bases remaining between them. The germline V gene encodes CDR1 MDHEN and CDR2 SYDVKM. In DNA form, the CDR3 reads TGTGCCAGCAGCAAACAGAGGAGCTATGGCTACACCTTC. Protein product: CASSKQRSYGYTF.

This clonotype has only a few counts. The genes are TRBV15 and TRBJ2-5; D ambiguous. The end of the DNA fits TRBJ2-1 better, so the J call may be wrong. The germline V gene encodes CDR1 LNHNV and CDR2 YYDKDF (reference sequence). The CDR3 has 16 residues. The CDR3: CATSRDLGGTYNEQFF. The CDR3 DNA follows: TGTGCCACCAGCAGAGATCTGGGTGGAACCTACAATGAGCAGTTCTTC.

V gene TRBV28 combines with J gene TRBJ2-1; TRBD1 matches 7 bases. Gene TRBJ2-7 matches the end of the DNA better, so the J call may be wrong. This CDR3 comprises 14 residues. The germline gives CDR1 MDHEN, CDR2 SYDVKM. This CDR3 is CASTSGTVSYEQYF. The CDR3 nucleotides read TGTGCCAGCACCTCCGGGACAGTCTCCTACGAGCAGTACTTC.

The rearrangement links TRBV12-5 to TRBJ1-2, with D unresolved. The germline CDR1 and CDR2 sequences are LGHNT and FRNRAP. Trimming removed 1 base from V and 6 bases from J, with 9 bases in between. The CDR3 has 13 residues. The CDR3 coding sequence is TGTGCTAGTGGTTTGGATCTACCCAATGGCTACACCTTC. Translating gives CASGLDLPNGYTF.

As DNA, the CDR3 is TGCGCCAGCAGCTTGGCCGAAACGACAGCAGAGCTGTTTTTT. Translation gives CASSLAETTAELFF. The V gene is TRBV5-1, the J gene TRBJ2-2; the D gene is possibly TRBD1 (5 bases). CDR1 is SGHRS and CDR2 is YFSETQ in the germline V gene. This CDR3 region has 14 residues. Between the trimmed V and J ends, which lost 0 bases and 11 bases, there was a span of 14 bases.

This clonotype has a handful of counts. The rearrangement joins TRBV3-1 to TRBJ1-2; D is unresolved. The V and J ends lost 0 bases and 5 bases respectively, with 7 bases between them. Germline values: CDR1 LGHDT, CDR2 YNNKEL (reference sequence). The CDR3 has 13 amino acids. In DNA form, the CDR3 reads TGTGCCAGCAGCCAAGATCTGAGTTATGGCTACACCTTC. It is translated as CASSQDLSYGYTF.

The chain uses TRBV27 and TRBJ2-7; 10 positions agree with TRBD2. Germline V gene sequence: CDR1 MNHEY, CDR2 SMNVEV (reference sequence). The CDR3 runs to 17 residues. V gave up 3 bases and J gave up 3 bases; unmatched junction bases: 11. The CDR3 protein is CASSLASGGKQLYEQYF. CDR3 in DNA: TGTGCCAGCAGTTTGGCTAGCGGGGGAAAACAACTCTACGAGCAGTACTTC.

The chain uses TRBV20-1 and TRBJ2-5; possible D gene TRBD1, 7 bases. The CDR3 extends over 13 amino acids. Germline lookup yields CDR1 DFQATT and CDR2 SNEGSKA (reference sequence). V lost 6 bases and J lost 4, with 15 bases in between. Here the CDR3 DNA reads TGCAGTGCCCACCAGGGGGGCCCAGAGACCCAGTACTTC. It encodes CSAHQGGPETQYF.

There are a few counts of this clonotype. The gene calls are TRBV3-1 and TRBJ1-3; maybe TRBD1 (6 bases). From germline, CDR1 is LGHDT and CDR2 YNNKEL (reference sequence). The CDR3 has 15 residues. The V gene lost 4 bases and the J gene lost 2 bases, with 12 bases spanning the gap. CDR3 sequence reads: CASSRATGAGNTIYF. The CDR3 nucleotides read TGTGCCAGCAGCCGGGCGACAGGTGCTGGAAACACCATATATTTT. Combining the CDR3 with reference TRBV3-1 and TRBJ1-3 gives the whole variable domain DTAVSQTPKYLVTQMGNDKSIKCEQNLGHDTMYWYKQDSKKFLKIMFSYNNKELIINETVPNRFSPKSPDKAHLNLHINSLELGDSAVYFCASSRATGAGNTIYFGEGSWLTVV.

This clonotype has a single count. This sequence joins TRBV6-2 or TRBV6-3 and TRBJ2-7; D perhaps matches TRBD1 (6 bases). The germline gives CDR1 MNHEY, CDR2 SVGEGT. The CDR3 totals 15 residues. V was pared by 6 bases and J by 4 bases, with 19 bases between. This CDR3 is CASRLLLQGRYEQYF. The CDR3 nucleotides read TGTGCCAGCAGACTTCTTCTACAGGGTCGGTACGAGCAGTACTTC.

In this sample, this clonotype turned up once. CDR3 in DNA: TGTGCCAGCAGCCGACAGGGTGTAAGCACTGAAGCTTTCTTT. Protein product: CASSRQGVSTEAFF. V gene TRBV7-8 combines with J gene TRBJ1-1; 7 bases map to TRBD1. CDR3 length equals 14 residues. V dropped 5 bases and J dropped 4; count of bases not matched to a gene: 7. Germline V CDR1 and CDR2: SGHVS, FQNEAQ.

The V gene is TRBV5-6, the J gene TRBJ2-7; possible D gene TRBD1, 6 bases. CDR1 and CDR2 from the germline V gene are SGHDT and YYEEEE. The CDR3 is 16 residues long. The V end was cut by 4 bases, the J end by 0 bases, with 17 bases between. The CDR3 is CASSTTGPASSYEQYF. The CDR3, as DNA: TGTGCCAGCAGCACCACAGGGCCCGCGAGCTCCTACGAGCAGTACTTC.

V usage is TRBV2 and J usage is TRBJ2-1; 7 bases are a match to TRBD2. CDR3 length: 16 amino acids. V was clipped by 5 bases and J by 3 bases; unmatched bases: 10. The germline gives CDR1 SNHLY, CDR2 FYNNEI. The CDR3 sequence is CASSLLGGSGYNEQFF. DNA of the CDR3: TGTGCCAGCAGTCTTTTGGGAGGGAGTGGCTACAATGAGCAGTTCTTC.

Written as DNA, the CDR3 is TGTGCCAGCTCACCCCAGGCCACTGAAGCTTTCTTT. Amino acids: CASSPQATEAFF. The chain combines TRBV18 with TRBJ1-1; D is undetermined. The V gene's germline CDR1 is KGHSH and CDR2 LQKENI. The CDR3 loop spans 12 amino acids. Trimming stripped 3 bases from V and 4 bases from J, with 6 bases between.

This chain joins TRBV27 and TRBJ2-1; 8 bases align to TRBD2. This CDR3 region has 15 residues. Germline loops: CDR1 MNHEY, CDR2 SMNVEV (reference sequence). The ends lost 7 bases at V and 5 bases at J; junction bases unmatched: 10. The CDR3 DNA reads as TGTGCCAGCATTCACCGCGGGGGGACCAACAATGAGCAGTTCTTC. Translated: CASIHRGGTNNEQFF.